A single sample is the source of the 18 T cell receptor beta chains below, sequenced in a study of blood T cells in healthy people across ages (dated by TCRdb to the mid-2010s). To prepare the library, 5' RACE was applied. Data came from an Illumina HiSeq 2500. A second roughly 7 to 11 cycle PCR used a sample-barcoded 5' primer and a J-beta primer mix. TCRdb ran its own pipeline on the public reads, namely fastp trimming at Q25 and MiXCR clone calling, and kept in-frame beta chains. All rows with the same CDR3 protein become a single entry with the most common DNA and genes. The sample records under 2,000,000 distinct CDR3 sequences, 49% of which are singletons. Together, the top ten hold less than 2.5% of the sample. Sequencing was carried out using blood. The receptors stem from a middle-aged woman in good health.

As concerns this clonotype: A read error may account for a junction end that differs from germline. The V gene is TRBV4-1, the J gene TRBJ2-5, with D tentatively TRBD2 (5 bases). The length of the CDR3 is 10 residues. CDR1 and CDR2 from the germline V gene are MGHRA and YSYEKL. DNA for the CDR3: TGCACCAGCAGCGGAGAGACCCAGTACTTC. Amino acids: CTSSGETQYF.

The CDR3 protein is CASSQAQGGNYGYTF. CDR3 sequence (DNA): TGCGCCAGCAGCCAAGCCCAGGGAGGTAACTATGGCTACACCTTC. The chain has TRBV4-3 and TRBJ1-2; D may be TRBD1 (5 bases). The CDR3 covers 15 residues. V was clipped by 1 base and J by 1 base, with 10 bases between them. The germline CDR1 and CDR2 sequences are LGHNA and YSLEER.

The chain uses TRBV6-2 or TRBV6-3 and TRBJ2-5, with D possibly being TRBD2 (6 bases). CDR1 is MNHEY and CDR2 is SVGEGT in the germline V gene. V lost 4 bases and J lost 3, with 15 bases in between. The CDR3 loop spans 15 amino acids. CDR3 sequence (DNA): TGTGCCAGCAGTTCGCGGGACTGGATAAAAGAGACCCAGTACTTC. Amino acid sequence: CASSSRDWIKETQYF.

The sample holds a few counts of this clonotype. The V gene is TRBV4-2, the J gene TRBJ2-1, with a tentative D call TRBD1 (6 bases). Germline loops: CDR1 LGHNA, CDR2 YNFKEQ. V was cut by 5 bases and J by 10 bases, with 18 bases left in between. This CDR3 region has 14 residues. The CDR3 DNA is TGTGCCAGCAGCTTACTAAGACAGGCCAGGGAGCAGTTCTTC. The encoded protein is CASSLLRQAREQFF.

This clonotype was seen only a few times. This chain joins TRBV7-8 and TRBJ2-3, with 9 nucleotides matching TRBD2. Trimming took 6 bases from V and 14 from J; bases not matched to a gene: 9. The V gene's germline CDR1 is SGHVS and CDR2 FQNEAQ. The CDR3 loop spans 12 amino acids. CDR3 sequence: CASRLSGGLSYF. The CDR3 coding sequence is TGTGCCAGCAGATTAAGCGGGGGGCTCTCGTATTTT.

This clonotype has more than one count but fewer than ten. This sequence joins TRBV7-2 and TRBJ2-5, with D possibly being TRBD1 or TRBD2 (5 bases each). Between the trimmed V and J ends, which lost 5 bases and 5 bases, there was a span of 24 bases. The CDR3 is 17 amino acids. Germline V gene data show CDR1 as SGHTA and CDR2 as FQGNSA. CDR3 region: CASSPRERGSLRETQYF. CDR3 nucleotides: TGTGCCAGCAGCCCACGGGAAAGGGGTTCTCTCCGGGAGACCCAGTACTTC.

The chain employs TRBV7-2 and TRBJ1-2; D is unclear. This CDR3 is 12 amino acids long. V lost 2 bases to trimming and J lost 4 bases, with 5 bases between them. The germline CDR1 and CDR2 sequences are SGHTA and FQGNSA. The CDR3 here is CASSLFSYGYTF. The CDR3 DNA reads TGTGCCAGCAGCTTATTCTCCTATGGCTACACCTTC.

The chain carries TRBV7-2 and TRBJ1-6; a weak D match, TRBD1 (5 bases). CDR3 length equals 15 residues. Germline values: CDR1 SGHTA, CDR2 FQGNSA. The germline V and J ends were trimmed by 1 base and 12 bases, with 16 bases remaining between them. The CDR3 region has the DNA TGTGCCAGCAGCTTAGAAGTTTGGCAGGGTTTACCCCTCCACTTT. This sequence encodes CASSLEVWQGLPLHF.

The chain has TRBV6-6 and TRBJ1-1; D remains ambiguous. V lost 5 bases to trimming and J lost 5 bases, with 15 bases between them. Germline CDR1 is MNHNY and CDR2 is SVGAGI (reference sequence). This CDR3 is built from 14 residues. The CDR3 reads CASSPQAPGTEAFF. The CDR3 nucleotides read TGTGCCAGCAGTCCTCAGGCCCCGGGGACTGAAGCTTTCTTT.

This clonotype was counted between two and nine times. This chain joins TRBV7-2 and TRBJ1-2, with a tentative D call TRBD1 (6 bases). The CDR3 extends over 15 amino acids. Between the trimmed V and J ends, which lost 1 base and 1 base, there was a span of 10 bases. Germline V gene data show CDR1 as SGHTA and CDR2 as FQGNSA. CDR3 DNA: TGTGCCAGCAGCTTAGACGGACAGAATAACTATGGCTACACCTTC. This encodes CASSLDGQNNYGYTF.

This clonotype was observed a few times. At one boundary the junction diverges from the germline segment, which might be a read error. The chain combines TRBV27 with TRBJ2-7; no clear D. This CDR3 spans 15 amino acids. The V gene's germline CDR1 is MNHEY and CDR2 SMNVEV (reference sequence). The CDR3: CASRLSGTAHYEQYF. CDR3 sequence (DNA): TGTGCCAGCAGATTATCCGGCACAGCTCACTACGAGCAGTACTTC.

V is TRBV7-9 and J is TRBJ1-2; TRBD1 matches at 7 bases. Losses at the gene ends were 3 bases for V and 3 bases for J; bases not matched to a gene: 10. The CDR3 runs 16 residues. The germline V gene encodes CDR1 SEHNR and CDR2 FQNEAQ (reference sequence). The CDR3 sequence is CASSFRQGVSYYGYTF. The DNA of the CDR3 is TGTGCCAGCAGCTTCAGACAGGGAGTATCTTACTATGGCTACACCTTC.

V gene TRBV3-1 combines with J gene TRBJ2-5; D gene ambiguous. The CDR3 sequence is 16 residues long. CDR1 LGHDT and CDR2 YNNKEL come from the germline V gene (reference sequence). V lost 7 bases to trimming and J lost 1 base, with 19 bases between them. In DNA, the CDR3 is TGTGCCAGCAAGACCACTGCCGGCGGACGCCAAGAGACCCAGTACTTC. It codes for CASKTTAGGRQETQYF.

The chain links TRBV10-2 to TRBJ2-3; a possible D gene is TRBD2 (7 bases). V lost 3 bases and J lost 8, with 15 bases in between. The CDR3 consists of 14 residues. Germline V gene sequence: CDR1 WSHSY, CDR2 SAAADI. For the CDR3, the DNA is TGCGCCAGCAGTGAAGGGGGGGGTGCTGTTACGCAGTATTTT. This encodes CASSEGGGAVTQYF.

The V and J genes are TRBV10-3 and TRBJ2-5, with 7 bases aligning to TRBD1. Germline values: CDR1 ENHRY, CDR2 SYGVKD. The CDR3 sequence is 14 residues long. J gave up 0 bases and V 6 bases, and 4 bases lay outside the gene matches. The CDR3: CAISRQGYQETQYF. CDR3 nucleotide sequence: TGTGCCATCAGCCGACAGGGTTACCAAGAGACCCAGTACTTC.

The chain uses TRBV28 and TRBJ2-5, with D possibly TRBD2 on 6 matching bases. The V gene lost 3 bases and the J gene lost 8 bases, with 10 bases spanning the gap. CDR1 and CDR2 from the germline V gene are MDHEN and SYDVKM. The CDR3 runs 12 residues. The CDR3 spells CASSFRAGTQYF. The CDR3 coding sequence is TGTGCCAGCAGTTTCCGAGCGGGCACCCAGTACTTC.

This clonotype was counted ten times or more. The V gene is TRBV5-1, the J gene TRBJ2-5; no definite D call. CDR3 length: 13 amino acids. Trimming pared 4 bases from V and 2 bases from J, leaving 9 bases between. CDR1 is SGHRS, CDR2 YFSETQ, per germline. The CDR3: CASSPPIQETQYF. The CDR3 coding sequence is TGCGCCAGCAGCCCCCCCATTCAAGAGACCCAGTACTTC.

The chain employs TRBV14 and TRBJ2-5, with a weak D call TRBD2 (5 bases). The CDR3 is 12 amino acids. Germline loops: CDR1 SGHDN, CDR2 FVKESK. V gave up 0 bases and J gave up 11 bases, with 10 bases separating them. The CDR3 sequence: CASSQDWQRQYF. CDR3 sequence (DNA): TGTGCCAGCAGCCAAGATTGGCAGCGGCAGTACTTC.